What follows is one TCR beta chain and its context. The sample comes from a study of blood T cell repertoires in COVID-19. Here immunoSEQ multiplex PCR was the method, and the copy in TCRdb shows in-frame clones only, minus some. The table shows 110,000 to 150,000 clones, with approximately 80% occurring only once. Sequencing was done on a sample of peripheral blood. The receptor was derived from a woman aged 80 or over with acute or convalescent COVID-19.

The CDR3 nucleotides read TGTGCCAGCAGTTACTCAAACGGTGGCTACACCTTC. Its protein is CASSYSNGGYTF. The chain has TRBV6-6 and TRBJ1-2; D remains ambiguous. Germline-derived CDR1 and CDR2 are MNHNY and SVGAGI (reference sequence). Deletions cut 0 bases from V and 7 bases from J, with 6 bases between. The CDR3 runs to 12 residues.